These T cell receptor beta chains were read from a single sample in a study of blood T cell repertoires in COVID-19. Data came from immunoSEQ multiplex PCR; TCRdb stores just in-frame clones and leaves some out. The profile shows roughly 150,000 clones, roughly 90% of them singletons. Sequencing used peripheral blood. Source of these receptors: a man aged 18-30 years with COVID-19, enrolled during active disease. Each CDR3 is given with its conserved first and last residue. A D gene is named only where the DNA matches it firmly. Not every row has a clone size; where given, it reads once, few, many or a size class.

TRBJ1-3 | . | TRBV21-1 | . | TGTGCCAGCAGCCCTAAAGAACAGGGAATAGGGGGCTCTAGGCCTGGAAACACCATATATTTT | CASSPKEQGIGGSRPGNTIYF
TRBJ2-7 | . | TRBV10-3 | . | TGTGCCATTTCGAACACGTCGGGGGAGGACGAGCAGTACTTC | CAISNTSGEDEQYF
TRBJ2-7 | . | TRBV5-1 | . | TGCGCCAGCAGCTTGGGGGGTCGCGGGACCCGGGGGTTCGCTTACGAGCAGTACTTC | CASSLGGRGTRGFAYEQYF
TRBJ2-7 | . | TRBV4-3 | . | TGCGCCAGCAGCCCCGAAAGGACTTTTTCCTCCTACGAGCAGTACTTC | CASSPERTFSSYEQYF
TRBJ2-3 | . | TRBV15 | TRBD1 | TGTGCCACCAGCAGATTTACTTCTATCGGACAGGGGTCTTGGGGCACAGATACGCAGTATTTT | CATSRFTSIGQGSWGTDTQYF
TRBJ1-1 | . | TRBV20-1 | . | TGCAGTGCTAGAGTCGACAGTAGAGCTTTCTTT | CSARVDSRAFF
TRBJ2-1 | . | TRBV27 | TRBD2 | TGTGCCAGTACTAGCGGCCTCAATGAGCAGTTCTTC | CASTSGLNEQFF
TRBJ2-1 | . | TRBV4-1 | . | TGCGCCAGCAGCCAGAGTAGACTGAGAGCCCAGTTCTTC | CASSQSRLRAQFF
TRBJ2-3 | once | TRBV29-1 | TRBD1 | TGCAGCGTTGAAAGGGCAGGGGGAGATACGCAGTATTTT | CSVERAGGDTQYF
TRBJ1-5 | . | TRBV19 | . | TGTGCCAGTACCCCCAGGGGTGGCAATCAGCCCCAGCATTTT | CASTPRGGNQPQHF
TRBJ2-7 | . | TRBV9 | TRBD1 | TGTGCCAGCAGCTTAGGGACAGGGATTTACGAGCAGTACTTC | CASSLGTGIYEQYF
TRBJ2-1 | once | TRBV6-1 | . | TGTGCCAGCAGTTCCGGAGCTAGCCTCTACAATGAGCAGTTCTTC | CASSSGASLYNEQFF
TRBJ2-6 | once | TRBV28 | . | TGTGCCAGCAGTTTATGGAGGGCTGGGGCCAACGTCCTGACTTTC | CASSLWRAGANVLTF
TRBJ2-7 | . | TRBV14 | . | TGTGCCAGCAGCCAGTTAGGGGGAGTTGAGCAGTACTTC | CASSQLGGVEQYF
TRBJ1-2 | . | TRBV19 | TRBD1 | TGTGCCAGTACTACGGAGGGGGCACATATCTATGGCTACACCTTC | CASTTEGAHIYGYTF
TRBJ1-3 | . | TRBV30 | TRBD1 | TGTGCCTGGACCACAGGGGCGGTCGGAAACACCATATATTTT | CAWTTGAVGNTIYF
TRBJ1-5 | once | TRBV19 | TRBD1 | TGTGCCAGTAGTGAGCCGGGACAGGGAGATCAGCCCCAGCATTTT | CASSEPGQGDQPQHF
TRBJ1-3 | . | TRBV7-6 | . | TGTGCCAGCAGTGCTGACACTTACGCCTCTGGAAACACCATATATTTT | CASSADTYASGNTIYF